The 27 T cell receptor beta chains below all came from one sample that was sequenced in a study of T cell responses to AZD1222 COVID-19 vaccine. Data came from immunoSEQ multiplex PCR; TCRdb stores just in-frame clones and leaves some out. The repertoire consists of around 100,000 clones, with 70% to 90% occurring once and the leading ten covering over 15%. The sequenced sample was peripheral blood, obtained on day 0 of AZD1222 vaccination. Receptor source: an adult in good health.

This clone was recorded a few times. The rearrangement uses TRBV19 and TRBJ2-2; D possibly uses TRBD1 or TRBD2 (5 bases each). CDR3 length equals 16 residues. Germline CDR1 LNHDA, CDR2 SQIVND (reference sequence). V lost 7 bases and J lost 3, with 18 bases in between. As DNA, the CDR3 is TGTGCCAGTAAGGAGGCAGGGCCATTTTACACCGGGGAGCTGTTTTTT. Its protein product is CASKEAGPFYTGELFF.

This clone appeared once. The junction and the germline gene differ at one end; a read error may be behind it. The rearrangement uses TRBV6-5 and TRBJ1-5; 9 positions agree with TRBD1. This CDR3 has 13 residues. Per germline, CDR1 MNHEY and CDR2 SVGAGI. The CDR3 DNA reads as TGTGCCAGCAGTTCCATCACGGGACAGGGTGAGAATTTT. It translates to CASSSITGQGENF.

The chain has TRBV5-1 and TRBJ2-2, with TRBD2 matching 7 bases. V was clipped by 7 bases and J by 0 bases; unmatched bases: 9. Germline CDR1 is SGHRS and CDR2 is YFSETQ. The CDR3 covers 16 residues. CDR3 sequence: CASSPWAGANTGELFF. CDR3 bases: TGCGCCAGCTCCCCATGGGCGGGAGCGAACACCGGGGAGCTGTTTTTT.

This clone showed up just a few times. CDR3 sequence reads: CASSLPGTGAVGNQPQHF. The CDR3, as DNA: TGTGCCAGCAGTCTTCCCGGGACAGGGGCTGTAGGCAATCAGCCCCAGCATTTT. This chain uses TRBV28 with TRBJ1-5, with 10 bases fitting TRBD1. The CDR3 contains 18 residues. Per germline, CDR1 MDHEN and CDR2 SYDVKM. V lost 5 bases, J lost 2 bases, and 12 bases stayed unmatched.

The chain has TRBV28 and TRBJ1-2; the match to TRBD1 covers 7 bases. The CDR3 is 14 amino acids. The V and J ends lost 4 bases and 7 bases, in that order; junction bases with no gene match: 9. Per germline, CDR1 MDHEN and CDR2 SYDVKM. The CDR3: CASSSTGNDPGYTF. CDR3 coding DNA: TGTGCCAGCAGTTCGACAGGGAATGACCCTGGCTACACCTTC.

The CDR3 here is CARWAPSRDTQYF. The CDR3 coding sequence is TGTGCCAGGTGGGCCCCATCAAGAGATACGCAGTATTTT. V is TRBV2 and J is TRBJ2-3; no reliable D call. In germline, CDR1 is SNHLY, CDR2 FYNNEI. V was pared by 9 bases and J by 5 bases, with 15 bases between. The CDR3 runs to 13 residues.

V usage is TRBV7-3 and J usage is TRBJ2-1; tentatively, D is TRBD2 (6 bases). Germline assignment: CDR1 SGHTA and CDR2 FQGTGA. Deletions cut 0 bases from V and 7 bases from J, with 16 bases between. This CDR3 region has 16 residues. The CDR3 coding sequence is TGTGCCAGCAGCTTAACGGGTGGCGGGGATAGAAATGAGCAGTTCTTC. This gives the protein CASSLTGGGDRNEQFF.

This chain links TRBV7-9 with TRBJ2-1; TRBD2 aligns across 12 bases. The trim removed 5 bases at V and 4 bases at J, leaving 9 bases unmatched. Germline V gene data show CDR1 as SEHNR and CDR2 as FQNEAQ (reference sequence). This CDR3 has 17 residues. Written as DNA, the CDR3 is TGTGCCAGCAGCCCTCGCCCGGGACTAGCGGGTTACAATGAGCAGTTCTTC. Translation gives CASSPRPGLAGYNEQFF.

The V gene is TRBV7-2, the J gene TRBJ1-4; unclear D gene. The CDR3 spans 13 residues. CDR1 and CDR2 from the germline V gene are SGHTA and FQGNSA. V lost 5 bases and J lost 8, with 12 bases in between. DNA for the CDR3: TGTGCCAGCAGCCCCTATACGGTAGAAAAACTGTTTTTT. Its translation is CASSPYTVEKLFF.

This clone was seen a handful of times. For the CDR3, the DNA is TGTGCCAGCAGTGATTCCCGAGTTGGGGCATCCTCGGATACGCAGTATTTT. As protein: CASSDSRVGASSDTQYF. This chain links TRBV25-1 with TRBJ2-3; D perhaps matches TRBD1 (5 bases). The CDR3 is made up of 17 amino acids. Trimming shortened V by 3 bases and J by 6 bases, and 22 bases separated the two germline ends. The V gene's germline CDR1 is MGHDK and CDR2 SYGVNS.

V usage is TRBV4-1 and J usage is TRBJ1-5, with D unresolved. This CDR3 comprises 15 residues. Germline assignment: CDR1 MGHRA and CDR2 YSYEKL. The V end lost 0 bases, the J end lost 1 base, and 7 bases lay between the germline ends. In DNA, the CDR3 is TGCGCCAGCAGCCAAGATCGACTAAGCAATCAGCCCCAGCATTTT. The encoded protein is CASSQDRLSNQPQHF.

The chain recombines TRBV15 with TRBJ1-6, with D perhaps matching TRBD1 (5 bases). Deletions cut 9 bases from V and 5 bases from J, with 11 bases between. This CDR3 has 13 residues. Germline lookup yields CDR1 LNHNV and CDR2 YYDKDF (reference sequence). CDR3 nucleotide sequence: TGTGCCACGCAGCGGGGGGATAATTCACCCCTCCACTTT. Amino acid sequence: CATQRGDNSPLHF. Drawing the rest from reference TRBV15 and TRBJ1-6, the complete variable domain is DAMVIQNPRYQVTQFGKPVTLSCSQTLNHNVMYWYQQKSSQAPKLLFHYYDKDFNNEADTPDNFQSRRPNTSFCFLDIRSPGLGDTAMYLCATQRGDNSPLHFGNGTRLTVT.

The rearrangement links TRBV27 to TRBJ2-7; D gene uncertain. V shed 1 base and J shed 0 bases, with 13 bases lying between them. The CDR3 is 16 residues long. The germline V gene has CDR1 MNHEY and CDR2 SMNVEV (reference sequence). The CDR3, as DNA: TGTGCCAGCAGTTTATTGGAAGTCGCGAGCTCCTACGAGCAGTACTTC. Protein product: CASSLLEVASSYEQYF.

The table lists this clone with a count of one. CDR3 residues: CASTQGNSPLHF. DNA for the CDR3: TGTGCCAGCACCCAGGGGAATTCACCCCTCCACTTT. The chain carries TRBV6-5 and TRBJ1-6; D possibly corresponds to TRBD1 (6 bases). The CDR3 length is 12 residues. Trimming left V 7 bases short and J 7 bases short, with 8 bases between. Germline V lookup: CDR1 MNHEY, CDR2 SVGAGI.

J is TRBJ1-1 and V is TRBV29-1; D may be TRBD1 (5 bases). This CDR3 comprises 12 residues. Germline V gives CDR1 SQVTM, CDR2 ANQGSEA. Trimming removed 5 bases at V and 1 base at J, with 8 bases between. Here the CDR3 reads CSVFGGNTEAFF. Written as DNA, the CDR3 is TGCAGCGTTTTCGGGGGGAACACTGAAGCTTTCTTT.

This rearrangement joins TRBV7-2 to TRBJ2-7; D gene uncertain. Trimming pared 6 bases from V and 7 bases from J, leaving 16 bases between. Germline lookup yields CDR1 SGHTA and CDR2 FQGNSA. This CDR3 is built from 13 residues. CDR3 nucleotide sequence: TGTGCCAGCAGGTCTAACCTTAGATGGGAGCAGTACTTC. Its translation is CASRSNLRWEQYF.

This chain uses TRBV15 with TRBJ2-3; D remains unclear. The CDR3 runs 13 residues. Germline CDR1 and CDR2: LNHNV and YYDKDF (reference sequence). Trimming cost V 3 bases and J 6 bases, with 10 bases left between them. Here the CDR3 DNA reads TGTGCCACCAGCAGTGCTTTAAGGGATACGCAGTATTTT. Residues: CATSSALRDTQYF.

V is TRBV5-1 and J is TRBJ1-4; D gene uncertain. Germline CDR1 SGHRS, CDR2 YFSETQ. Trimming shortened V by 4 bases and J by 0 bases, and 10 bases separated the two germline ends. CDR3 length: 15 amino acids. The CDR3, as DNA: TGCGCCAGCAGCCGATCGGGCACAACTAATGAAAAACTGTTTTTT. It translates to CASSRSGTTNEKLFF.

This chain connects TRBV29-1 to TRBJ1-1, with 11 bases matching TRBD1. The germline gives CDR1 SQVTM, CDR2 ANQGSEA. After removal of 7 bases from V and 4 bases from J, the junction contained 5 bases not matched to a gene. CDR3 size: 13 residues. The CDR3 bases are TGCAGCGCCACGGGACAGGGGGGCACTGAAGCTTTCTTT. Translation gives CSATGQGGTEAFF.

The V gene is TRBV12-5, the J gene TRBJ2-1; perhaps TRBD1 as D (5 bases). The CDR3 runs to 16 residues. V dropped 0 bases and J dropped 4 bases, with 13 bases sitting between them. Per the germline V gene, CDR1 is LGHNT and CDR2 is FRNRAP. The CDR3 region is CASGLVGAGWYNEQFF. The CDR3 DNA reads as TGTGCTAGTGGTTTGGTCGGCGCAGGGTGGTACAATGAGCAGTTCTTC. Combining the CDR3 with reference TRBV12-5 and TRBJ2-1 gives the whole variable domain DARVTQTPRHKVTEMGQEVTMRCQPILGHNTVFWYRQTMMQGLELLAYFRNRAPLDDSGMPKDRFSAEMPDATLATLKIQPSEPRDSAVYFCASGLVGAGWYNEQFFGPGTRLTVL.

The DNA for the CDR3 is TGTGCCAGCAGTGGGAGGCCAACTAATGAAAAACTGTTTTTT. Encoded protein: CASSGRPTNEKLFF. This chain uses TRBV2 with TRBJ1-4; D is undetermined. V lost 4 bases and J lost 0, with 6 bases in between. This CDR3 contains 14 residues. The germline V gene encodes CDR1 SNHLY and CDR2 FYNNEI.

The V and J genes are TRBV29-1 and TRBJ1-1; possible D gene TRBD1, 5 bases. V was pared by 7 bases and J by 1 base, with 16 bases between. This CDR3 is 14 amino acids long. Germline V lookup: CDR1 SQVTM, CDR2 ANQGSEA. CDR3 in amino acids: CSASGGRENTEAFF. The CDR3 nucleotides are TGCAGCGCCTCGGGAGGCAGGGAGAACACTGAAGCTTTCTTT.

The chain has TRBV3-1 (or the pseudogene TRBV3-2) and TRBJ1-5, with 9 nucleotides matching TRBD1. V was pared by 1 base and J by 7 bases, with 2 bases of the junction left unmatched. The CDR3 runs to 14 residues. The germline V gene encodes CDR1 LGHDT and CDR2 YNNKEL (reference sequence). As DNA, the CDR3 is TGTGCCAGCAGCCAAGGGACAGGGGACCAGCCCCAGCATTTT. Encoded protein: CASSQGTGDQPQHF.

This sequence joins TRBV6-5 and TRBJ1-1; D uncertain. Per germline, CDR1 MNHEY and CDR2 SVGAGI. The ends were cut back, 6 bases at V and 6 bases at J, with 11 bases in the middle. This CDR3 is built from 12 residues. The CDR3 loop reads CASSPNSPEAFF. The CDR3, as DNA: TGTGCCAGCAGCCCCAACTCCCCTGAAGCTTTCTTT.

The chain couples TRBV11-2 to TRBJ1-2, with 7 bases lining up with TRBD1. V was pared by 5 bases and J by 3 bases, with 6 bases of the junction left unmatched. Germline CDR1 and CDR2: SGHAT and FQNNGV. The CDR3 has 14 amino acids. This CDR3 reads CASSERGQHYGYTF. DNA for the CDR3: TGTGCCAGCAGCGAGAGGGGACAGCACTATGGCTACACCTTC.

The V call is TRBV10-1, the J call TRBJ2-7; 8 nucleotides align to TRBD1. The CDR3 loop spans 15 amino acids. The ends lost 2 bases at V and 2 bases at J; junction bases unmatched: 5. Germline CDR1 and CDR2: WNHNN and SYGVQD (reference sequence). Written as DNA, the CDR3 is TGCGCCAGCAGTGAGATTGGGGACAGGCCCTACGAGCAGTACTTC. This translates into CASSEIGDRPYEQYF.

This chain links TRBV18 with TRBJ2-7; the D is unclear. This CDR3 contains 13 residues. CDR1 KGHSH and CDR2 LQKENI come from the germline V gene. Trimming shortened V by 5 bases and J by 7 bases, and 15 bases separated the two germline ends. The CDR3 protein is CASSFEDSGEQYF. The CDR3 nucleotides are TGTGCCAGCTCATTTGAAGACTCTGGGGAGCAGTACTTC.